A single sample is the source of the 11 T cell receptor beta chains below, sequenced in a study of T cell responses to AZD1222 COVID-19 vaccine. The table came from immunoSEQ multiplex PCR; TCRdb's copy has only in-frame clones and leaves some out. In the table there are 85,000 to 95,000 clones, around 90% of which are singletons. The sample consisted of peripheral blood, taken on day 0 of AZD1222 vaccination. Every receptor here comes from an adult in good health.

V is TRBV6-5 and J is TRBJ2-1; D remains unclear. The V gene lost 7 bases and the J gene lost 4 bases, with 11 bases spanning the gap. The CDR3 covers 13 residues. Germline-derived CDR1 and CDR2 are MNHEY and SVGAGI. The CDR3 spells CASKRQEYNEQFF. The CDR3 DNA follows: TGTGCCAGCAAGAGGCAGGAATACAATGAGCAGTTCTTC.

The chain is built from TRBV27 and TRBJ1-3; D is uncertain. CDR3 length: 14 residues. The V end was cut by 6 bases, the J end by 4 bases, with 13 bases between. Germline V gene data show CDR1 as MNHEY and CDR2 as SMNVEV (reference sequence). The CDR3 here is CASRTQLDGNTIYF. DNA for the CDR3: TGTGCCAGCAGGACTCAGCTGGACGGAAACACCATATATTTT.

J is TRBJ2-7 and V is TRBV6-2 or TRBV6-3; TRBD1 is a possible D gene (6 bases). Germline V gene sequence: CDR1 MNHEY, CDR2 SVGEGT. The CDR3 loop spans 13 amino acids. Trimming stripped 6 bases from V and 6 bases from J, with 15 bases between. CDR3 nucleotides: TGTGCCAGCAGCCATGGGGGCGCCAGCGAGCAGTACTTC. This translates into CASSHGGASEQYF.

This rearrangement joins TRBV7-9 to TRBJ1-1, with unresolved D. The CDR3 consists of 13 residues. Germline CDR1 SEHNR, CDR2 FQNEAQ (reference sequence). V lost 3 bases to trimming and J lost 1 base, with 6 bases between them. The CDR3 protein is CASSFIENTEAFF. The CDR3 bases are TGTGCCAGCAGCTTTATAGAGAACACTGAAGCTTTCTTT.

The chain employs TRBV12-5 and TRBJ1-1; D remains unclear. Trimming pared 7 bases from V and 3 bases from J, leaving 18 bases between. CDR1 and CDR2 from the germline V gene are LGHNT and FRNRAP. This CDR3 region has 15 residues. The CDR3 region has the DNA TGTGCTAGTGCCCTTGGCCCTAGCCAGGACACTGAAGCTTTCTTT. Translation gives CASALGPSQDTEAFF.

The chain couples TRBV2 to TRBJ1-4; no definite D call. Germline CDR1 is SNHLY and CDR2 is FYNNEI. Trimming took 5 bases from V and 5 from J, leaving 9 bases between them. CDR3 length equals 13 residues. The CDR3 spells CASSTRKNEKLFF. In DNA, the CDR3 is TGTGCCAGCAGTACCCGAAAAAATGAAAAACTGTTTTTT.

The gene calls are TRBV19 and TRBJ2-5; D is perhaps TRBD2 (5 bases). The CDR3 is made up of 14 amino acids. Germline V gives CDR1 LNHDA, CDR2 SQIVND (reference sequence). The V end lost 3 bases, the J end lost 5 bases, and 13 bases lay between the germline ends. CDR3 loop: CASSIALGDETQYF. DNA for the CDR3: TGTGCCAGTAGTATCGCACTAGGAGATGAGACCCAGTACTTC. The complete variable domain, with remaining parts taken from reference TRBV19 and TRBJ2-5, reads DGGITQSPKYLFRKEGQNVTLSCEQNLNHDAMYWYRQDPGQGLRLIYYSQIVNDFQKGDIAEGYSVSREKKESFPLTVTSAQKNPTAFYLCASSIALGDETQYFGPGTRLLVL.

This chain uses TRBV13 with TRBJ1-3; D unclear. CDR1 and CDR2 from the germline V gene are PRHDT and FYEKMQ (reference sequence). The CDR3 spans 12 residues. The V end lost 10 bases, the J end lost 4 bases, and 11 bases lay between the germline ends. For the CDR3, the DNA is TGTGCCATTGTGGGTGCCGGAAACACCATATATTTT. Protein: CAIVGAGNTIYF.

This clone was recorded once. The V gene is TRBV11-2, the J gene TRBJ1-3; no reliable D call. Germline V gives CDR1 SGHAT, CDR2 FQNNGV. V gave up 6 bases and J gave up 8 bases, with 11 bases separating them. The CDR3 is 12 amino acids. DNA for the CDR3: TGTGCCAGCAGTTATCACGGAGACACCATATATTTT. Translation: CASSYHGDTIYF.

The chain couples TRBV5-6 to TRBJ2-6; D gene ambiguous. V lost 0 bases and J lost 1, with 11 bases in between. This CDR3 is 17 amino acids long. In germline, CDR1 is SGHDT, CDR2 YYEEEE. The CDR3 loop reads CASSLVGVGSGANVLTF. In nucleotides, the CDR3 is TGTGCCAGCAGCTTGGTTGGGGTTGGGTCTGGGGCCAACGTCCTGACTTTC.

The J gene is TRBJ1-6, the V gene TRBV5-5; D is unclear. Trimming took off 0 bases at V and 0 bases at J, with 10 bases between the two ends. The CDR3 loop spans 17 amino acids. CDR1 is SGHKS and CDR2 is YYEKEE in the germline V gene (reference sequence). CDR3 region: CASSLDGVSSYNSPLHF. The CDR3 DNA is TGTGCCAGCAGCTTGGACGGGGTGAGCTCCTATAATTCACCCCTCCACTTT.